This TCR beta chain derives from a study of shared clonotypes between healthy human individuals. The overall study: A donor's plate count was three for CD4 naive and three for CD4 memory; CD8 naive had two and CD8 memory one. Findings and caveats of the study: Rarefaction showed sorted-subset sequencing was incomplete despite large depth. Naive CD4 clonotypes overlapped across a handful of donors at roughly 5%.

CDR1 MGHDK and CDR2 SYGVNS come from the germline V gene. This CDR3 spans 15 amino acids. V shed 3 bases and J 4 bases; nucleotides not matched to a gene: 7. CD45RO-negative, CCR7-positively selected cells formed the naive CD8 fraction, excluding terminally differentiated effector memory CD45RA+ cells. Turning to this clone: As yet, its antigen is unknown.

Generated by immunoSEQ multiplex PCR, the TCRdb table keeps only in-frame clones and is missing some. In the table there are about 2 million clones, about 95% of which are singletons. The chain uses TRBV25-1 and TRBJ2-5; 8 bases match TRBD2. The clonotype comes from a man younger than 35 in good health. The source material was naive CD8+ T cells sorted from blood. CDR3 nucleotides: TGTGCCAGCAGTGACTGGCGGGGGGAGTCAGAGACCCAGTACTTC. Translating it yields CASSDWRGESETQYF.